The 14 T cell receptor beta chains below were found in one sample sequenced in a study of tumor-infiltrating lymphocytes in localized non-small cell lung cancer (dated by TCRdb to the early 2020s). Library prep was done by the immunoSEQ multiplex PCR assay. TCRdb retrieved this table from immuneACCESS and kept in-frame rearrangements only. Not all clones are present; in checked studies, unresolved V genes account for under half, and no reason is known for the remainder. The sample data list 10,000 to 13,000 clones, and approximately 86% of these were observed just once. The ten most abundant clones make up approximately 7.8% of the sample. Sequenced material: uninvolved lung tissue not adjacent to the tumor. These receptors all stem from a human donor with non-small cell lung cancer.

This chain uses TRBV5-1 with TRBJ2-3; 11 positions match TRBD2. CDR1 and CDR2 from the germline V gene are SGHRS and YFSETQ. This CDR3 has 19 residues. The J segment lost 0 bases and the V segment lost 2 bases, leaving 11 bases of the junction unmatched. CDR3 in DNA: TGCGCCAGCAGCTTCTATAGCGGGGGGGGCTATTCTAGCACAGATACGCAGTATTTT. This codes for CASSFYSGGGYSSTDTQYF.

The chain employs TRBV30 and TRBJ1-2; D is perhaps TRBD1 (6 bases). The CDR3 totals 13 residues. Germline assignment: CDR1 GTSNPN and CDR2 SVGIG (reference sequence). V dropped 2 bases and J dropped 4 bases, with 11 bases sitting between them. CDR3 amino acids: CAWSQGFGYGYTF. The CDR3 region has the DNA TGTGCCTGGAGTCAGGGGTTCGGCTATGGCTACACCTTC.

The chain couples TRBV14 to TRBJ2-7, with 7 bases fitting TRBD2. Germline-derived CDR1 and CDR2 are SGHDN and FVKESK. Trimming cost V 6 bases and J 0 bases; bases outside gene matches: 2. There are 13 residues in the CDR3. The CDR3 here is CASRLAASYEQYF. CDR3 bases: TGTGCCAGCAGGCTAGCGGCCTCCTACGAGCAGTACTTC.

The chain has TRBV12-5 and TRBJ1-5; D remains ambiguous. The V gene lost 5 bases and the J gene lost 2 bases, with 10 bases spanning the gap. Germline V gene data show CDR1 as LGHNT and CDR2 as FRNRAP. The CDR3 runs to 14 residues. The CDR3 loop is CASGPLRGNQPQHF. The CDR3 nucleotides are TGTGCTAGTGGTCCGCTCCGAGGCAATCAGCCCCAGCATTTT.

This chain uses TRBV5-1 with TRBJ2-5, with D unresolved. CDR1 and CDR2 (germline): SGHRS, YFSETQ. CDR3 size: 14 residues. V lost 0 bases and J lost 2, with 8 bases in between. The CDR3 nucleotides read TGCGCCAGCAGCTTGGGGCAGGTTCAAGAGACCCAGTACTTC. It specifies CASSLGQVQETQYF.

The chain combines TRBV29-1 with TRBJ1-1; 10 positions agree with TRBD1. This CDR3 has 13 amino acids. Germline V gene sequence: CDR1 SQVTM, CDR2 ANQGSEA. V was pared by 6 bases and J by 3 bases, with 4 bases of the junction left unmatched. CDR3 sequence (DNA): TGCAGCGTCCGGGACAGGGGATACACTGAAGCTTTCTTT. Its translation: CSVRDRGYTEAFF.

The chain joins TRBV5-1 to TRBJ1-2; D remains unclear. The germline CDR1 and CDR2 sequences are SGHRS and YFSETQ. The germline V and J ends were trimmed by 0 bases and 1 base, with 4 bases remaining between them. The length of the CDR3 is 13 residues. The CDR3 region has the DNA TGCGCCAGCAGCTTGGCGGATAACTATGGCTACACCTTC. This codes for CASSLADNYGYTF.

J is TRBJ2-5 and V is TRBV6-1, with TRBD1 matching 8 bases. Germline V gene data show CDR1 as MNHNS and CDR2 as SASEGT. This CDR3 has 16 residues. V shed 2 bases and J 5 bases; nucleotides not matched to a gene: 10. The CDR3 here is CASSEFFGQGWETQYF. The CDR3 coding sequence is TGTGCCAGCAGTGAATTCTTCGGACAGGGTTGGGAGACCCAGTACTTC.

The rearrangement links TRBV6-5 to TRBJ1-2, with D tentatively TRBD1 (5 bases). CDR3 size: 12 residues. Trimming removed 6 bases from V and 8 bases from J, with 13 bases in between. Germline lookup yields CDR1 MNHEY and CDR2 SVGAGI. This CDR3 reads CASRNSAGGYTF. The CDR3 nucleotides read TGTGCCAGCAGAAACTCGGCAGGGGGCTACACCTTC.

This clone was counted a single time. The chain has TRBV5-6 and TRBJ1-2, with 8 positions matching TRBD1. The CDR3 contains 17 residues. Germline lookup yields CDR1 SGHDT and CDR2 YYEEEE. Trimming cost V 4 bases and J 7 bases; bases outside gene matches: 18. The chain's CDR3 is CASSKMGQDRAWSGYTF. The CDR3 DNA sequence: TGTGCCAGCAGCAAGATGGGGCAGGACAGGGCCTGGTCTGGCTACACCTTC.

This chain joins TRBV11-1 and TRBJ1-1; D is perhaps TRBD1 (6 bases). Germline CDR1 SGHAT, CDR2 FQDESV (reference sequence). Trimming took off 1 base at V and 5 bases at J, with 14 bases between the two ends. The CDR3 spans 15 residues. Here the CDR3 DNA reads TGTGCCAGCAGCTTAGTAACGGGGGCGAGGACTGAAGCTTTCTTT. This sequence encodes CASSLVTGARTEAFF. The full variable domain, with the rest looked up from reference TRBV11-1 and TRBJ1-1, is EAEVAQSPRYKITEKSQAVAFWCDPISGHATLYWYRQILGQGPELLVQFQDESVVDDSQLPKDRFSAERLKGVDSTLKIQPAELGDSAMYLCASSLVTGARTEAFFGQGTRLTVV.

The chain is built from TRBV19 and TRBJ1-2, with D tentatively TRBD1 (6 bases). This CDR3 has 14 amino acids. The germline gives CDR1 LNHDA, CDR2 SQIVND (reference sequence). The germline V and J ends were trimmed by 10 bases and 7 bases, with 22 bases remaining between them. This CDR3 reads CATRTGAISSGYTF. The DNA for the CDR3 is TGTGCCACCCGGACGGGGGCGATCTCAAGTGGCTACACCTTC.

This chain connects TRBV12-5 to TRBJ2-7; 7 nucleotides line up with TRBD2. Trimming removed 0 bases from V and 3 bases from J; junction bases left unmatched: 8. The V gene's germline CDR1 is LGHNT and CDR2 FRNRAP. The CDR3 is 16 residues long. The CDR3 region has the DNA TGTGCTAGTGGTTTGGTATTGGGGACTAATGGCTACGAGCAGTACTTC. Translated, it gives CASGLVLGTNGYEQYF.

The chain employs TRBV5-1 and TRBJ1-1; 7 bases agree with TRBD1. V was pared by 5 bases and J by 0 bases, with 4 bases of the junction left unmatched. Germline-derived CDR1 and CDR2 are SGHRS and YFSETQ. There are 14 residues in the CDR3. CDR3 sequence: CASRKGAVNTEAFF. In DNA form, the CDR3 reads TGCGCCAGCAGGAAGGGGGCGGTGAACACTGAAGCTTTCTTT. The variable domain in full, completed from reference TRBV5-1 and TRBJ1-1, reads KAGVTQTPRYLIKTRGQQVTLSCSPISGHRSVSWYQQTPGQGLQFLFEYFSETQRNKGNFPGRFSGRQFSNSRSEMNVSTLELGDSALYLCASRKGAVNTEAFFGQGTRLTVV.